Below, 16 T cell receptor beta chains from the same sample are listed, as sequenced in a study of beta chain features in type 1 diabetes. Isolated RNA was reverse transcribed in full, so expressed TCRB transcripts were sequenced. The data were produced by immunoSEQ multiplex PCR, yet TCRdb's version contains in-frame clones alone and is incomplete. The repertoire consists of roughly 150,000 clones, with roughly 10% occurring once and the leading ten covering around 2.1%. Sequencing input: central memory CD4+ T cells from blood. These receptors originate from a man aged 18-30 years in good health.

The DNA for the CDR3 is TGTGCCTGGAACCAGGAAACCGAGACTGAAGCTTTCTTT. Its translation is CAWNQETETEAFF. The chain joins TRBV30 to TRBJ1-1, with no clear D. This CDR3 has 13 amino acids. V was pared by 4 bases and J by 5 bases, with 14 bases between. Germline CDR1 is GTSNPN and CDR2 is SVGIG (reference sequence).

This clone was seen repeatedly, ten times or more. The V gene is TRBV5-1, the J gene TRBJ1-2; TRBD1 aligns across 7 bases. CDR1 SGHRS and CDR2 YFSETQ come from the germline V gene. V shed 4 bases, J shed 2 bases, and the junction held 5 bases outside the gene matches. This CDR3 is built from 14 residues. The CDR3 DNA reads as TGCGCCAGCAGCCGCGAGGGACAGAACTATGGCTACACCTTC. It is translated as CASSREGQNYGYTF.

This clone turned up a few times. The gene calls are TRBV13 and TRBJ1-2; 7 bases are a match to TRBD1. V shed 3 bases and J 6 bases; nucleotides not matched to a gene: 4. CDR1 and CDR2 (germline): PRHDT, FYEKMQ (reference sequence). The CDR3 sequence is 13 residues long. The CDR3 loop reads CASSLTQGDGYTF. CDR3 DNA sequence: TGTGCCAGCAGCTTGACCCAGGGGGATGGCTACACCTTC.

This clone was recorded many times. This chain links TRBV6-6 with TRBJ1-2; perhaps TRBD1 as D (6 bases). The CDR3 totals 14 residues. The V gene's germline CDR1 is MNHNY and CDR2 SVGAGI (reference sequence). The ends were cut back, 0 bases at V and 6 bases at J, with 11 bases in the middle. The CDR3 nucleotides are TGTGCCAGCAGTTACTCCCGGGGGCTGGATGGCTACACCTTC. Its protein product is CASSYSRGLDGYTF.

This clone showed up just a few times. The CDR3 sequence: CASSLSIYEQYF. The CDR3 DNA sequence: TGTGCCAGCAGTTTATCGATATACGAGCAGTACTTC. V usage is TRBV28 and J usage is TRBJ2-7; the D is unclear. Trimming took off 1 base at V and 4 bases at J, with 5 bases between the two ends. Germline assignment: CDR1 MDHEN and CDR2 SYDVKM. CDR3 size: 12 residues.

This chain uses TRBV5-6 with TRBJ2-3; the match to TRBD2 covers 11 bases. CDR1 and CDR2 (germline): SGHDT, YYEEEE. CDR3 length: 15 residues. Unmatched junction bases numbered 4, after V lost 4 bases and J lost 3 bases. CDR3: CASSLTSGSTDTQYF. The CDR3 nucleotides are TGTGCCAGCAGCCTCACTAGCGGGAGTACAGATACGCAGTATTTT.

This clone has ten or more counts. The chain is built from TRBV14 and TRBJ1-6; D unclear. Trimming left V 4 bases short and J 8 bases short, with 12 bases between. Per the germline V gene, CDR1 is SGHDN and CDR2 is FVKESK. This CDR3 contains 14 residues. CDR3 region: CASSPPGRDSPLHF. As DNA, the CDR3 is TGTGCCAGCAGCCCCCCCGGGAGGGATTCACCCCTCCACTTT.

This clone was seen a handful of times. The rearrangement uses TRBV7-2 and TRBJ2-3, with 8 positions matching TRBD1. In germline, CDR1 is SGHTA, CDR2 FQGNSA. V trimming: 4 bases; J trimming: 0 bases; junction bases outside the gene matches: 6. This CDR3 is 16 amino acids long. The CDR3, as DNA: TGTGCCAGCAGCTGGGACAGGCCCCGTAGCACAGATACGCAGTATTTT. This sequence encodes CASSWDRPRSTDTQYF.

This clone was found a few times. The J gene is TRBJ2-4, the V gene TRBV25-1, with D possibly called TRBD1 or TRBD2 (6 bases each). This CDR3 spans 12 amino acids. The ends were cut back, 4 bases at V and 10 bases at J, with 11 bases in the middle. Germline V lookup: CDR1 MGHDK, CDR2 SYGVNS. The CDR3 sequence is CASSGEGGIQYF. The CDR3 DNA reads as TGTGCCAGCAGTGGAGAAGGGGGGATTCAGTACTTC.

The chain employs TRBV7-2 and TRBJ2-7; D perhaps matches TRBD2 (5 bases). CDR1 SGHTA and CDR2 FQGNSA come from the germline V gene. The CDR3 has 16 residues. V gave up 5 bases and J gave up 0 bases, with 17 bases separating them. The CDR3 bases are TGTGCCAGCAGCCGAACTAGTCCAAGGAGCTCCTACGAGCAGTACTTC. Its protein product is CASSRTSPRSSYEQYF.

The chain carries TRBV29-1 and TRBJ2-7; D gene unclear. V lost 4 bases to trimming and J lost 1 base, with 14 bases between them. Germline V gene lookup returns CDR1 SQVTM and CDR2 ANQGSEA. CDR3 length: 14 amino acids. CDR3 nucleotides: TGCAGCGTTGTTGATTTGAAAGGTTCCTACGAGCAGTACTTC. Its protein is CSVVDLKGSYEQYF.

A few counts support this clone. Mismatch with germline at one junction end may stem from a read error. This chain links TRBV7-7 with TRBJ2-5, with D possibly matching TRBD2 (5 bases). Germline loops: CDR1 SSHAT, CDR2 FNYEAQ (reference sequence). The CDR3 covers 14 residues. CDR3 nucleotides: TGTGCTAGCAGCTTAGCGACGGTCGGAGAGACCCAGTACTTC. Translation: CASSLATVGETQYF. Variable domain in full (rest from reference TRBV7-7 and TRBJ2-5): GAGVSQSPRYKVTKRGQDVTLRCDPISSHATLYWYQQALGQGPEFLTYFNYEAQPDKSGLPSDRFSAERPEGSISTLTIQRTEQRDSAMYRCASSLATVGETQYFGPGTRLLVL.

This clone was detected a few times. The V gene is TRBV5-4, the J gene TRBJ2-4; D is unclear. This CDR3 has 15 residues. V gave up 4 bases and J gave up 1 base, with 12 bases separating them. CDR1 SGHNT and CDR2 YYREEE come from the germline V gene (reference sequence). CDR3 protein: CASSPSGRAKNIQYF. CDR3 coding DNA: TGTGCCAGCAGCCCCTCTGGTCGGGCCAAAAACATTCAGTACTTC.

This clone was seen repeatedly, ten times or more. The chain couples TRBV7-2 to TRBJ2-7; D is uncertain. CDR1 is SGHTA, CDR2 FQGNSA, per germline. The CDR3 length is 13 residues. V dropped 4 bases and J dropped 2 bases, with 9 bases sitting between them. The CDR3 loop is CASSSPGTYEQYF. In DNA, the CDR3 is TGTGCCAGCAGCTCCCCCGGAACCTACGAGCAGTACTTC.

V is TRBV6-1 and J is TRBJ2-3, with D unresolved. Trimming left V 2 bases short and J 2 bases short, with 5 bases between. CDR1 is MNHNS, CDR2 SASEGT, per germline. The CDR3 spans 13 residues. CDR3 amino acids: CASSEIPTDTQYF. The DNA of the CDR3 is TGTGCCAGCAGTGAAATCCCCACAGATACGCAGTATTTT.

V and J are TRBV7-2 and TRBJ2-7; D might be TRBD1 or TRBD2, each matching 6 bases. The V and J ends lost 5 bases and 8 bases respectively, with 22 bases between them. The germline V gene encodes CDR1 SGHTA and CDR2 FQGNSA. The CDR3 length is 15 residues. CDR3 amino acids: CASSPGLGAGIKQYF. The CDR3 DNA sequence: TGTGCCAGCAGCCCCGGGCTGGGGGCGGGGATCAAGCAGTACTTC.